The rows below give T cell receptor beta chains drawn from one sample of a study of vaccination and CD4 T cells after COVID-19. Their recognized antigens are unknown. TCRdb passed the PCR reads through MiXCR, listing each CDR3 protein once. The top ten clones hold 21% of a sample with 7,500 to 10,000 distinct CDR3 sequences, about a fifth of them seen once. Sequencing used CD4+ T cells from blood, cultured in vitro, obtained after SARS-CoV-2 vaccination. The receptors shown here come from a human donor who had recovered from COVID-19. Each CDR3 is given without its conserved first and last residue. Each record gives: V gene, J gene, CDR3 protein.

>TRBV12-3/TRBV12-4|TRBJ1-5
ASIHGGDSNQPQH
>TRBV10-1|TRBJ1-1
ASSDPGTGITEAF
>TRBV12-5|TRBJ2-7
ASGLRRLAGPPYEQY
>TRBV5-3|TRBJ1-1
ARSFRRRTVNTEAF
>TRBV6-7|TRBJ1-5
ASSYQGDQPQH
>TRBV6-1|TRBJ2-3
ASSGTGYTDTQY
>TRBV20-1|TRBJ1-6
SATLQQSNSPLH
>TRBV11-2|TRBJ2-7
ASSSVRGAYEQY
>TRBV4-2|TRBJ2-7
ASSQESLTGVYEQY
>TRBV20-1|TRBJ1-6
SARVPRGYRGNSPLH
>TRBV6-2/TRBV6-3|TRBJ2-3
ASRTGQGISDTQY
>TRBV28|TRBJ2-7
ASSLLDRDTYEQY
>TRBV7-2|TRBJ1-5
ASSTRTGKIEPQH
>TRBV29-1|TRBJ2-5
SVFGGSGETQY
>TRBV6-1|TRBJ2-4
ASRSGRGIQY
>TRBV20-1|TRBJ1-4
SAPMKQGGFEKLF
>TRBV5-1|TRBJ2-3
ASSPQGAGTDTQY
>TRBV6-4|TRBJ1-5
ASRPGTYGGKPQH
>TRBV4-1|TRBJ2-1
ASRLGLAGRSEQF
>TRBV5-1|TRBJ1-1
ASSLGRGRERNTEAF
>TRBV10-1|TRBJ2-5
ASSESRGTQETQY
>TRBV5-4|TRBJ1-1
ASSGSGTGGRSNTEAF
>TRBV4-1|TRBJ2-1
ASSQKGGPVLLF
>TRBV5-1|TRBJ1-1
ASSLARRVRNREYTEAF
>TRBV5-1|TRBJ2-7
ASSFGYEQY
>TRBV28|TRBJ1-2
ASSTNYGYT
>TRBV4-2|TRBJ2-5
ASSQVAGLETQY
>TRBV6-2/TRBV6-3|TRBJ1-5
ASSSGQSNQPQH
>TRBV9|TRBJ2-7
ASSVEGGIYEQY
>TRBV6-2/TRBV6-3|TRBJ2-5
ASSRTSGGAETQY
>TRBV6-1|TRBJ2-1
ATVPDGGEQF
>TRBV19|TRBJ2-7
ASAIAPSSYEQY
>TRBV19|TRBJ1-5
ASSIPYRGFNQPQH
>TRBV24-1|TRBJ2-6
ATSEWGANVLT
>TRBV19|TRBJ1-1
ASSFGRKGEAF